These T cell receptor beta chains were read from a single sample in a study of cytomegalovirus exposure and HLA in healthy donors. Repertoires were generated with immunoSEQ multiplex PCR, while TCRdb's copy carries only in-frame clones and drops some. The repertoire has approximately 80,000 clones, about 69% of them found once; the top ten carry roughly 4.2%. Sequenced sample: PBMCs. These receptor sequences come from a man in his 60s in good health and CMV-seronegative. CDR3s include the opening cysteine and the closing phenylalanine or tryptophan. The D gene is left open where the match is weak. Rows may omit the clone size; those that give it use once, few, many or a size class.

v_call	clone_size	d_call	j_call	cdr3_nt	cdr3_aa
TRBV5-1	.	TRBD1	TRBJ1-3	TGCGCCAGCAGCTTGGCCGGGACAGGGAGAAACACCATATATTTT	CASSLAGTGRNTIYF
TRBV6-6	few	.	TRBJ2-7	TGTGCCGCCGGCCTTACGGGAGACTACGAGCAGTACTTC	CAAGLTGDYEQYF
TRBV4-2	.	.	TRBJ2-3	TGTGCCAGCAGCCAAGAGTCAGGGCCTGAGGATACGCAGTATTTT	CASSQESGPEDTQYF
TRBV5-1	.	.	TRBJ1-5	TGCGCCAGCAGCTTGGACGGGTCCATGGGCAATCAGCCCCAGCATTTT	CASSLDGSMGNQPQHF
TRBV15	once	.	TRBJ2-2	TGTGCCACCAGCAGAGATCTTAACGGGGAGCTGTTTTTT	CATSRDLNGELFF
TRBV5-6	.	TRBD1	TRBJ1-6	TGTGCCAGCAGCCGCGGGACAGGACATAATTCACCCCTCCACTTT	CASSRGTGHNSPLHF
TRBV25-1	.	.	TRBJ2-5	TGTGCCAGCAGTGAATACAGGGGCGGGGGCCAGGGGGAGACCCAGTACTTC	CASSEYRGGGQGETQYF
TRBV20-1	.	.	TRBJ2-5	TGCAGTGCTTCTCGGGAGGAGACCCAGTACTTC	CSASREETQYF
TRBV13	.	TRBD1	TRBJ1-2	TGTGCCACCCTGACAGGGGGCGTGTCTGGCTACACCTTC	CATLTGGVSGYTF
TRBV7-7	.	TRBD2	TRBJ2-3	TGTGCTAGCAGCTTCAGCGGGGGTGGCACAGATACGCAGTATTTT	CASSFSGGGTDTQYF
TRBV19	.	TRBD2	TRBJ2-7	TGTGCCAGTAGTATGAGCAGCGGGGGCCCTACCTACGAGCAGTACTTC	CASSMSSGGPTYEQYF
TRBV29-1	once	.	TRBJ2-3	TGCAGCGCCCCACAGGGCGGGACAGATACGCAGTATTTT	CSAPQGGTDTQYF
TRBV4-1	once	.	TRBJ1-5	TGCGCCAGCAGCCAAGATAGCGGGGATCAGCCCCAGCATTTT	CASSQDSGDQPQHF
TRBV7-3	once	TRBD1	TRBJ2-1	TGTGCCAGCAGCTTGAACAGGGGGCAGGTCAATGAGCAGTTCTTC	CASSLNRGQVNEQFF
TRBV7-3	few	.	TRBJ2-3	TGTGCCAGCACTTTCCCCGGGGATACGCAGTATTTT	CASTFPGDTQYF
TRBV10-3	.	.	TRBJ2-3	TGTGCCATCGGGGGGGCCACCGCGGCAGATACGCAGTATTTT	CAIGGATAADTQYF
TRBV6-4	.	.	TRBJ1-5	TGTGCCAGCAGTGAAGGCGGGGAGTTATTCCAGCCCCAGCATTTT	CASSEGGELFQPQHF
TRBV6-6	.	.	TRBJ1-6	TGTGCCAGCAGTTACGGGGGCCCTAATTCACCCCTCCACTTT	CASSYGGPNSPLHF
TRBV19	.	TRBD2	TRBJ2-5	TGTGCCAGTAGTCTAGCGGGGGGGGCTTGGGAGACCCAGTACTTC	CASSLAGGAWETQYF
TRBV29-1	.	TRBD2	TRBJ2-3	TGCAGCATAGCGGGGGAAGGCACAGATACGCAGTATTTT	CSIAGEGTDTQYF
TRBV18	.	.	TRBJ1-3	TGTGCCAGCTCACCACTTGACAAAAACTCTGGAAACACCATATATTTT	CASSPLDKNSGNTIYF
TRBV29-1	.	TRBD1	TRBJ2-7	TGCAGCGTTGAGCGGGACAGGGGACAAGGGCAGTACTTC	CSVERDRGQGQYF
TRBV30	few	.	TRBJ1-3	TGTGCCTCGCGGGGGCCTGGAAACACCATATATTTT	CASRGPGNTIYF
TRBV10-3	once	TRBD2	TRBJ2-5	TGTGCCATCAGTGTTGTTGGGACTAGCTCCACGGAGACCCAGTACTTC	CAISVVGTSSTETQYF
TRBV7-2	once	TRBD2	TRBJ2-3	TGTGCCAGCAGCCGCGGACTAGCGGGGGCTCGGGATACGCAGTATTTT	CASSRGLAGARDTQYF
TRBV2	.	.	TRBJ2-1	TGTGCCAGCAGTGAATGGGGACAATCCTACAATGAGCAGTTCTTC	CASSEWGQSYNEQFF
TRBV21-1	few	.	TRBJ2-7	TGTGCCAGCAGCAAAGGCCACAGGGGGAAGAAGTCGTACGAGCAGTACTTC	CASSKGHRGKKSYEQYF
TRBV6-1	.	.	TRBJ2-6	TGTGCCAGCAGTGAAAGGGCAGGGACTGGGGCCAACGTCCTGACTTTC	CASSERAGTGANVLTF
TRBV20-1	.	.	TRBJ1-2	TGCAGTGCTAGAGCCAGGGTTGGCTACACCTTC	CSARARVGYTF
TRBV7-6	.	.	TRBJ1-1	TGTGCCAGCAGCCCTTACCACGGGGGTAACACTGAAGCTTTCTTT	CASSPYHGGNTEAFF
TRBV2	.	TRBD1	TRBJ2-7	TGTGCCAGCTCCCCCTGGGACAGGGCATACGAGCAGTACTTC	CASSPWDRAYEQYF
TRBV30	.	.	TRBJ1-5	TGTGCCTGGAGCCCCGGGACAAATAGCAATCAGCCCCAGCATTTT	CAWSPGTNSNQPQHF
TRBV2	few	TRBD1	TRBJ1-1	TGTGCGGACAGGGGTGGCACTGAAGCTTTCTTT	CADRGGTEAFF
TRBV7-3	.	TRBD2	TRBJ2-3	TGTGCCAGCAGCCAGGGACTAGCGGAAGATACGCAGTATTTT	CASSQGLAEDTQYF
TRBV18	.	.	TRBJ1-2	TGTGCCAGCTCACCATTGCTCGAGAAAGGCTACACCTTC	CASSPLLEKGYTF
TRBV29-1	.	.	TRBJ2-1	TGCCCACCCCCCGGGACAAGATACAATGAGCAGTTCTTC	CPPPGTRYNEQFF
TRBV6-6	.	.	TRBJ1-2	TGTGCCAGCAGTGACGACCGGCGGTACACCTTC	CASSDDRRYTF
TRBV19	.	TRBD2	TRBJ2-1	TGTGCCAGTAGTAGCCGGACTAGCGGGGCCGGTTCCTACAATGAGCAGTTCTTC	CASSSRTSGAGSYNEQFF
TRBV19	few	TRBD1	TRBJ2-7	TGTGCCAGTAGTATTTATGGGACAGGGAACTACGAGCAGTACTTC	CASSIYGTGNYEQYF
TRBV4-1	.	TRBD1	TRBJ2-7	TGCGCCAGCAGCCAGACAGGGTCTGGAAATTACGAGCAGTACTTC	CASSQTGSGNYEQYF
TRBV5-1	.	.	TRBJ1-2	TGCGCCAGCAGCTTGGCCTTCCGGGAGGGGGCTAACTATGGCTACACCTTC	CASSLAFREGANYGYTF
TRBV7-2	.	TRBD2	TRBJ2-1	TGTGCCAGCAGCGCAGTGCTGGCGGGGGGATACAATGAGCAGTTCTTC	CASSAVLAGGYNEQFF
TRBV7-8	.	.	TRBJ2-7	TGTGCCAGCAGCCGAGACCGACAGGAGACTTCCTACGAGCAGTACTTC	CASSRDRQETSYEQYF
TRBV4-1	.	TRBD2	TRBJ2-5	TGCGCCAGCAGCCAAGGCGGGACTAGCGCCTTTAGAGGGGAGACCCAGTACTTC	CASSQGGTSAFRGETQYF
TRBV11-2	.	.	TRBJ1-2	TGTGCCAGCAGCCGCAGGTCTTATGGCTACACCTTC	CASSRRSYGYTF
TRBV30	.	.	TRBJ1-3	TGTGCCTGGAGTGTCTCGGTTGACTCTGGAAACACCATATATTTT	CAWSVSVDSGNTIYF
TRBV2	.	.	TRBJ2-6	TGTGCCAGCAGTGTGTGGGGACAAAGGACTGGGGCCAACGTCCTGACTTTC	CASSVWGQRTGANVLTF
TRBV5-1	.	.	TRBJ2-1	TGCGCCAGCAGCTTGGCCGCGGACAATGAGCAGTTCTTC	CASSLAADNEQFF
TRBV7-9	.	.	TRBJ2-5	TGTTCCATATCGGACTCTCCGTCGCAAGAGACCCAGTACTTC	CSISDSPSQETQYF
TRBV5-1	.	.	TRBJ1-1	TGCGCCAGCAGCTTAGTCGTCAGGGAGAACACTGAAGCTTTCTTT	CASSLVVRENTEAFF
TRBV2	.	TRBD1	TRBJ1-1	TGTGCCAGCAGTGTGGGGACAGTTACAATGAACACTGAAGCTTTCTTT	CASSVGTVTMNTEAFF
TRBV7-7	.	.	TRBJ1-2	TGTGCTGCGGGAGGGAGGGGAATTGGCTACACCTTC	CAAGGRGIGYTF
TRBV7-3	.	TRBD2	TRBJ2-2	TGTGCCAGCAGCTTAATCCGCCCCCAAGCGGGGGCCAACACCGGGGAGCTGTTTTTT	CASSLIRPQAGANTGELFF